Presented here are 30 T cell receptor beta chains from one specimen sequenced in a study of blood T cell repertoires in COVID-19. Using immunoSEQ multiplex PCR, the repertoire was profiled, and TCRdb retains in-frame clones only, with some absent. The sample carries roughly 250,000 clones, roughly nine tenths recorded once. Sample: peripheral blood. The source of these receptors is a woman aged 25 to 39 with COVID-19, enrolled during active disease.

The rearrangement uses TRBV5-1 and TRBJ2-5; 7 bases align to TRBD1. The germline V gene has CDR1 SGHRS and CDR2 YFSETQ. J gave up 1 base and V 4 bases, and 7 bases lay outside the gene matches. This CDR3 is built from 15 residues. For the CDR3, the DNA is TGCGCCAGCAGCGCAGGGGGACCCCTCCAAGAGACCCAGTACTTC. Protein: CASSAGGPLQETQYF.

The chain links TRBV5-1 to TRBJ1-2, with a weak D call TRBD1 (6 bases). CDR1 is SGHRS, CDR2 YFSETQ, per germline. The CDR3 totals 15 residues. Trimming stripped 0 bases from V and 4 bases from J, with 13 bases between. CDR3 region: CASSLGQGNPYGYTF. Here the CDR3 DNA reads TGCGCCAGCAGCTTGGGGCAGGGGAATCCCTATGGCTACACCTTC.

The chain links TRBV15 to TRBJ2-1, with a weak D call TRBD2 (6 bases). Germline CDR1 reads LNHNV; CDR2 reads YYDKDF (reference sequence). The CDR3 extends over 17 amino acids. The V end lost 6 bases, the J end lost 0 bases, and 18 bases lay between the germline ends. The CDR3 sequence: CATSRFGAGSSYNEQFF. CDR3 DNA: TGTGCCACCAGTCGCTTCGGGGCGGGGAGCTCCTACAATGAGCAGTTCTTC.

The chain is built from TRBV9 and TRBJ2-1, with TRBD2 as a possible D gene (6 bases). Looked up from germline, CDR1 is SGDLS and CDR2 is YYNGEE. The CDR3 spans 12 residues. V was shortened by 1 base and J by 7 bases, with 6 bases between the two germline ends. The CDR3 region has the DNA TGTGCCAGCAGCGTACTAGCGAATGAGCAGTTCTTC. Translation gives CASSVLANEQFF.

The J gene is TRBJ2-5, the V gene TRBV5-4; 7 bases fit TRBD2. Trimming removed 1 base from V and 2 bases from J; junction bases left unmatched: 8. The CDR3 spans 16 residues. Germline CDR1 and CDR2: SGHNT and YYREEE (reference sequence). Here the CDR3 reads CASSLLFGGTQETQYF. CDR3 sequence (DNA): TGTGCCAGCAGCTTGTTGTTCGGGGGGACGCAAGAGACCCAGTACTTC.

This clone was recorded only once. This chain joins TRBV5-1 and TRBJ2-3; 11 nucleotides match TRBD2. This CDR3 spans 16 amino acids. CDR1 and CDR2 from the germline V gene are SGHRS and YFSETQ. The V and J ends lost 4 bases and 2 bases, in that order; junction bases with no gene match: 6. As DNA, the CDR3 is TGCGCCAGCAGCACGGGGACTAGCGGCCCCACAGATACGCAGTATTTT. This translates into CASSTGTSGPTDTQYF.

Concerning this clone: At one of its ends the junction is not consistent with the germline gene, which may arise from a read error. The genes are TRBV7-9 and TRBJ2-1, with TRBD1 identical over 10 bases. The germline V gene encodes CDR1 SEHNR and CDR2 FQNEAQ (reference sequence). The CDR3 covers 15 residues. As DNA, the CDR3 is TGTGCCAGCAGCCCGACAGGGGGCTCCCACAATGAGCAGTTCTTC. Its protein is CASSPTGGSHNEQFF.

This chain links TRBV4-1 with TRBJ2-7; 9 bases fit TRBD1. The CDR3 has 16 amino acids. V trimming: 1 base; J trimming: 3 bases; junction bases outside the gene matches: 7. Germline V CDR1 and CDR2: MGHRA, YSYEKL. As DNA, the CDR3 is TGCGCCAGCAGCCAAGTCTGGGGACAGGGTCTCTACGAGCAGTACTTC. Translated, it gives CASSQVWGQGLYEQYF.

The sample holds one count of this clone. V and J are TRBV5-4 and TRBJ2-5; TRBD1 aligns across 7 bases. The CDR3 contains 15 residues. Germline CDR1 and CDR2: SGHNT and YYREEE (reference sequence). The V gene end was trimmed by 0 bases and the J gene end by 5 bases; junction bases not matched to a gene: 7. The DNA for the CDR3 is TGTGCCAGCAGCTTGGATGCAGGGGGAATGGAGACCCAGTACTTC. It is translated as CASSLDAGGMETQYF.

This chain joins TRBV12-3 or TRBV12-4 and TRBJ2-4, with D unresolved. The CDR3 runs to 13 residues. V was pared by 5 bases and J by 0 bases, with 5 bases between. The CDR3, as DNA: TGTGCCAGCAGTCTACTAGCCAAAAACATTCAGTACTTC. It yields the protein CASSLLAKNIQYF.

The gene calls are TRBV5-1 and TRBJ1-5; D gene unclear. The CDR3 runs 15 residues. Germline CDR1 is SGHRS and CDR2 is YFSETQ. The V and J ends lost 0 bases and 4 bases respectively, with 11 bases between them. DNA of the CDR3: TGCGCCAGCAGCTTGGCTAGACGAAGGAATCAGCCCCAGCATTTT. This sequence encodes CASSLARRRNQPQHF.

This rearrangement joins TRBV29-1 to TRBJ2-7, with 10 bases matching TRBD1. Germline V gene data show CDR1 as SQVTM and CDR2 as ANQGSEA. The CDR3 spans 12 residues. V dropped 6 bases and J dropped 5; count of bases not matched to a gene: 4. CDR3 sequence reads: CSVWGTGDEQYF. CDR3 DNA sequence: TGCAGCGTGTGGGGGACAGGGGACGAGCAGTACTTC.

The gene calls are TRBV25-1 and TRBJ1-2; possibly TRBD1 for D (5 bases). V lost 5 bases and J lost 8, with 15 bases in between. Germline CDR1 MGHDK, CDR2 SYGVNS. This CDR3 is built from 13 residues. The CDR3 sequence: CASSRGEPEGYTF. In DNA form, the CDR3 reads TGTGCCAGCAGTCGGGGGGAACCCGAGGGCTACACCTTC.

The chain has TRBV7-9 and TRBJ1-1; D is perhaps TRBD1 (5 bases). Trimming pared 5 bases from V and 0 bases from J, leaving 19 bases between. Germline CDR1 is SEHNR and CDR2 is FQNEAQ (reference sequence). The CDR3 runs 17 residues. CDR3 sequence: CASSLTSGGRVNTEAFF. The DNA for the CDR3 is TGTGCCAGCAGCCTTACCTCGGGGGGACGCGTGAACACTGAAGCTTTCTTT.

The V and J genes are TRBV6-5 and TRBJ1-1; no firm D call. Trimming took 5 bases from V and 1 from J, leaving 11 bases between them. The CDR3 runs 14 residues. Germline V lookup: CDR1 MNHEY, CDR2 SVGAGI. The CDR3: CASSREGGNTEAFF. The CDR3 coding sequence is TGTGCCAGCAGTAGAGAGGGCGGGAACACTGAAGCTTTCTTT.

The chain uses TRBV28 and TRBJ2-1; the match to TRBD1 covers 7 bases. The CDR3 is 13 residues long. Germline-derived CDR1 and CDR2 are MDHEN and SYDVKM. The V and J ends lost 2 bases and 8 bases, in that order; junction bases with no gene match: 3. The CDR3 reads CASSLDRVDEQFF. The CDR3 DNA sequence: TGTGCCAGCAGTTTAGACAGGGTCGATGAGCAGTTCTTC.

The V and J genes are TRBV7-9 and TRBJ2-3; D is ambiguous. The V end lost 3 bases, the J end lost 6 bases, and 16 bases lay between the germline ends. Germline V gene sequence: CDR1 SEHNR, CDR2 FQNEAQ (reference sequence). There are 15 residues in the CDR3. This chain's CDR3 is CASSFRGRLLDTQYF. The CDR3, as DNA: TGTGCCAGCAGCTTTAGAGGTAGATTGCTGGATACGCAGTATTTT.

Ten or more counts support this clone. This chain uses TRBV6-5 with TRBJ2-4; 9 bases agree with TRBD1. The ends lost 6 bases at V and 3 bases at J; junction bases unmatched: 6. Germline V gene sequence: CDR1 MNHEY, CDR2 SVGAGI. This CDR3 comprises 15 residues. CDR3 sequence (DNA): TGTGCCAGCAGCTCACCGGGACAGGGCAAAAACATTCAGTACTTC. This sequence encodes CASSSPGQGKNIQYF.

The J gene is TRBJ1-4, the V gene TRBV24-1, with 12 bases identical to TRBD1. Germline lookup yields CDR1 KGHDR and CDR2 SFDVKD. With V trimmed by 10 bases and J by 8 bases, 13 bases remained unmatched. The CDR3 contains 16 residues. The CDR3 is CATFPGQGAGREKLFF. For the CDR3, the DNA is TGTGCCACTTTCCCGGGACAGGGGGCTGGTCGCGAAAAACTGTTTTTT.

This chain connects TRBV5-4 to TRBJ2-1; D possibly corresponds to TRBD2 (5 bases). CDR1 SGHNT and CDR2 YYREEE come from the germline V gene (reference sequence). Trimming cost V 7 bases and J 4 bases, with 21 bases left between them. The CDR3 extends over 16 amino acids. The CDR3 nucleotides are TGTGCCAGCGGAGGAGACTCCCTTGGCCGATACAATGAGCAGTTCTTC. Protein: CASGGDSLGRYNEQFF.

The gene calls are TRBV4-1 and TRBJ2-1, with 10 bases matching TRBD2. V lost 3 bases to trimming and J lost 5 bases; unmatched junction nucleotides: 4. The germline V gene has CDR1 MGHRA and CDR2 YSYEKL. The CDR3 covers 15 residues. The CDR3 is CASSHSAGGDNEQFF. The CDR3 DNA is TGCGCCAGCAGCCATTCAGCGGGGGGGGACAATGAGCAGTTCTTC.

This clone was recorded a few times. The CDR3 region has the DNA TGTGCCAGCTATATGACAGGGTCCGGAAACACCATATATTTT. It encodes CASYMTGSGNTIYF. The chain links TRBV7-9 to TRBJ1-3; TRBD1 agrees at 7 bases. Looked up from germline, CDR1 is SEHNR and CDR2 is FQNEAQ (reference sequence). V gave up 8 bases and J gave up 4 bases; unmatched junction bases: 8. There are 14 residues in the CDR3.

This chain links TRBV4-1 with TRBJ2-4, with TRBD1 as a possible D gene (6 bases). This CDR3 has 13 amino acids. CDR1 is MGHRA, CDR2 YSYEKL, per germline. V was cut by 3 bases and J by 9 bases, with 12 bases left in between. CDR3 coding DNA: TGCGCCAGCAGCCAGAGTCAGGGGAGCATTCAGTACTTC. Translating gives CASSQSQGSIQYF.

The V gene is TRBV5-5, the J gene TRBJ1-1, with a tentative D call TRBD1 (5 bases). Trimming removed 6 bases from V and 1 base from J, with 13 bases in between. Germline V gene lookup returns CDR1 SGHKS and CDR2 YYEKEE (reference sequence). This CDR3 is 14 amino acids long. DNA for the CDR3: TGTGCCAGCACCCTGACAGAATCGAACACTGAAGCTTTCTTT. It encodes CASTLTESNTEAFF.

V usage is TRBV3-1 (or the pseudogene TRBV3-2) and J usage is TRBJ2-5, with a weak D call TRBD1 (5 bases). Germline V gives CDR1 LGHDT, CDR2 YNNKEL (reference sequence). Trimming took off 2 bases at V and 1 base at J, with 11 bases between the two ends. The CDR3 spans 15 residues. CDR3 sequence: CASSQILGAQETQYF. The CDR3 bases are TGTGCCAGCAGCCAAATTTTAGGGGCCCAAGAGACCCAGTACTTC.

This clone was counted once. The chain links TRBV7-9 to TRBJ2-1; the D is unclear. The V and J ends lost 4 bases and 3 bases respectively, with 7 bases between them. The germline V gene has CDR1 SEHNR and CDR2 FQNEAQ (reference sequence). This CDR3 has 13 amino acids. The CDR3 loop reads CASSSTNYNEQFF. CDR3 coding DNA: TGTGCCAGCAGCTCAACAAACTACAATGAGCAGTTCTTC. The whole variable domain, remainder taken from reference TRBV7-9 and TRBJ2-1, is DTGVSQNPRHKITKRGQNVTFRCDPISEHNRLYWYRQTLGQGPEFLTYFQNEAQLEKSRLLSDRFSAERPKGSFSTLEIQRTEQGDSAMYLCASSSTNYNEQFFGPGTRLTVL.

On this clone: Other DNA sequences within the sample encode an identical CDR3. The rearrangement uses TRBV4-1 and TRBJ2-7, with D unclear. The CDR3 length is 14 residues. Germline loops: CDR1 MGHRA, CDR2 YSYEKL. Trimming removed 1 base from V and 0 bases from J, with 7 bases in between. CDR3 nucleotides: TGCGCCAGCAGCCAAGGGCCGGGCTCCTACGAGCAGTACTTC. Amino acids: CASSQGPGSYEQYF.

This chain links TRBV7-8 with TRBJ2-3; 8 bases are a match to TRBD1. The length of the CDR3 is 17 residues. Germline-derived CDR1 and CDR2 are SGHVS and FQNEAQ. J lost 1 base, V lost 2 bases, and 8 bases had no gene match. Here the CDR3 reads CASSLPLGTGGTDTQYF. The CDR3 DNA is TGTGCCAGCAGCTTACCCCTCGGGACAGGTGGCACAGATACGCAGTATTTT.

The count of this clone is one. The chain uses TRBV4-1 and TRBJ2-5; 11 nucleotides align to TRBD2. The CDR3 is made up of 15 amino acids. J lost 2 bases, V lost 4 bases, and 3 bases had no gene match. The germline gives CDR1 MGHRA, CDR2 YSYEKL. CDR3 in amino acids: CASSLLAGDQETQYF. Written as DNA, the CDR3 is TGCGCCAGCAGCCTACTAGCGGGGGATCAAGAGACCCAGTACTTC.

This chain uses TRBV6-1 with TRBJ1-6; possible D gene TRBD1, 5 bases. Germline lookup yields CDR1 MNHNS and CDR2 SASEGT. Trimming took 3 bases from V and 8 from J, leaving 17 bases between them. The CDR3 is 16 amino acids. This CDR3 reads CASSEGLLVVDSPLHF. The CDR3 coding sequence is TGTGCCAGCAGTGAGGGACTCCTGGTCGTAGATTCACCCCTCCACTTT.